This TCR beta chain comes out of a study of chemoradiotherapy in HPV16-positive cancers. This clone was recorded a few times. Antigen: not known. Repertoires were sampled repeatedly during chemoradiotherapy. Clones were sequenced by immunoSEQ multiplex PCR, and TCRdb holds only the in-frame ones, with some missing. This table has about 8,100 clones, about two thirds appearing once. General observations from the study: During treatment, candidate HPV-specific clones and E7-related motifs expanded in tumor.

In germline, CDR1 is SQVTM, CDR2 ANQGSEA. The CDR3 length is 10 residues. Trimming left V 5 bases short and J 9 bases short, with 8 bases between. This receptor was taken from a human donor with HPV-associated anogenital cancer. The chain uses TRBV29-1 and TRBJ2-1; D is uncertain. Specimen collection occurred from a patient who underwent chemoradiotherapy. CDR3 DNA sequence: TGCAGCGTTTTAGGTGGTGAGCAGTTCTTC. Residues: CSVLGGEQFF.